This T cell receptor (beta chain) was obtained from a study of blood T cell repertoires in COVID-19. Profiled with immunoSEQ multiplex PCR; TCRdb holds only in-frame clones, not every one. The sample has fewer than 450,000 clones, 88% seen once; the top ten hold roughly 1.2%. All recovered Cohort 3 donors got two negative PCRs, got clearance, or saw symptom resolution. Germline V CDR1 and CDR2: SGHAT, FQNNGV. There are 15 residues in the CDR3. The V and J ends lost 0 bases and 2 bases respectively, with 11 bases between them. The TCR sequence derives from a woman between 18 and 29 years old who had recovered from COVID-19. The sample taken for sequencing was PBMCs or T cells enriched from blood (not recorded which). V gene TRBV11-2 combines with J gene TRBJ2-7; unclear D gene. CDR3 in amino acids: CASSLDVTYTYEQYF. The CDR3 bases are TGTGCCAGCAGCTTAGACGTGACATATACCTACGAGCAGTACTTC.